This TCR beta chain emerged from a study of identical twins. Between the trimmed V and J ends, which lost 5 bases and 5 bases, there was a span of 16 bases. CDR1 is SEHNR and CDR2 is FQNEAQ in the germline V gene (reference sequence). The CDR3 has 15 amino acids. MiXCR, applied by TCRdb to the 5' RACE reads, yields one record per CDR3 protein. This sample has about 490,000 distinct CDR3 sequences; about 16% occur once, and the top ten carry roughly 0.46%. The same specimen was also included in a second study, on yellow fever vaccine responses in identical twins.

The TCR originated in a woman under 30 in good health. The chain is built from TRBV7-9 and TRBJ2-1; D might be TRBD1 (6 bases). Sample: CD4+ T cells sorted from blood. The CDR3 spells CASSRRGGWDNEQFF. Here the CDR3 DNA reads TGTGCCAGCAGCCGGCGAGGGGGATGGGACAATGAGCAGTTCTTC.